These T cell receptor beta chains were read from a single sample in a study of T cell repertoires in cytomegalovirus infection. TCRdb analysed the reads with MiXCR anew, one entry per CDR3 protein. The sample consists of 200,000 to 250,000 distinct CDR3 sequences, about 5.9% of them appearing once. Sequencing input: PBMCs. The origin of the receptors is a human donor in good health (CMV status not recorded). Some clones in this sample may be carry-over from other donors' samples. Each CDR3 is given with its conserved first and last residue. A D gene is named only where the DNA matches it firmly. Part of the rows lack a size; the others show once, few, many or a class for expanded clones.

v_call,j_call,d_call,clone_size,cdr3_aa,cdr3_nt
TRBV10-3,TRBJ2-3,NA,many,CAIRKEVGDTQYF,TGTGCCATCAGGAAGGAAGTAGGAGATACGCAGTATTTT
TRBV7-9,TRBJ1-4,NA,many,CASSIFAGGEKLFF,TGTGCCAGCAGCATCTTCGCGGGTGGTGAAAAACTGTTTTTT
TRBV7-9,TRBJ1-1,NA,many,CASSLETQNTEAFF,TGTGCCAGCAGCCTCGAGACACAGAACACTGAAGCTTTCTTT
TRBV2,TRBJ1-3,TRBD1,many,CASSALTGFSGNTIYF,TGTGCCAGCAGTGCTCTGACAGGGTTCTCTGGAAACACCATATATTTT
TRBV5-6,TRBJ2-5,NA,few,CASSFSGQPQETQYF,TGTGCCAGCAGTTTTTCCGGACAGCCTCAAGAGACCCAGTACTTC
TRBV7-3,TRBJ2-5,NA,NA,CASSPQGGRYQETQYF,TGTGCCAGCAGCCCTCAAGGGGGGAGGTACCAAGAGACCCAGTACTTC
TRBV7-2,TRBJ2-5,NA,many,CASSLAGGKETQYF,TGTGCCAGCAGCTTAGCAGGCGGGAAAGAGACCCAGTACTTC
TRBV7-9,TRBJ1-2,NA,many,CASMRGTLYGYTF,TGTGCCAGCATGCGGGGCACGCTCTATGGCTACACCTTC
TRBV25-1,TRBJ2-2,NA,many,CASSESANTGELFF,TGTGCCAGCAGTGAATCCGCGAACACCGGGGAGCTGTTTTTT
TRBV5-1,TRBJ1-1,TRBD1,many,CASSSLRQGTNTEAFF,TGCGCCAGCAGCTCGCTAAGACAGGGGACAAACACTGAAGCTTTCTTT
TRBV7-8,TRBJ1-1,NA,many,CASSYVPDTEAFF,TGTGCCAGCAGCTACGTCCCGGACACTGAAGCTTTCTTT
TRBV28,TRBJ1-3,NA,many,CASSSPGADGNTIYF,TGTGCCAGCAGTTCCCCAGGGGCGGATGGAAACACCATATATTTT
TRBV12-3/TRBV12-4,TRBJ2-7,TRBD2,NA,CASSRLAFNSYEQYF,TGTGCCAGCAGTAGACTAGCATTTAACTCCTACGAGCAGTACTTC
TRBV5-5,TRBJ1-2,TRBD1,many,CASSPTDRGRRGYTF,TGTGCCAGCAGCCCTACTGACAGGGGGCGACGGGGCTACACCTTC
TRBV7-2,TRBJ1-1,NA,many,CASTPRRTVNTEAFF,TGTGCCAGCACCCCCCGAAGGACAGTAAACACTGAAGCTTTCTTT
TRBV7-2,TRBJ1-5,NA,many,CASSALGGGVQPQHF,TGTGCCAGCAGCGCCCTGGGGGGGGGGGTACAGCCCCAGCATTTT
TRBV5-1,TRBJ1-1,NA,NA,CASRQNAGAEAFF,TGCGCCAGCAGACAGAACGCCGGCGCTGAAGCTTTCTTT
TRBV28,TRBJ1-1,TRBD1,many,CASSTQGARAFF,TGTGCCAGCAGTACTCAGGGGGCGAGAGCTTTCTTT
TRBV6-5,TRBJ1-1,NA,many,CASSLGILHTEAFF,TGTGCCAGCAGTTTGGGGATTCTACACACTGAAGCTTTCTTT
TRBV2,TRBJ2-3,TRBD2,once,CASSSFRLAGVTDTQYF,TGTGCCAGCAGTTCCTTCCGACTAGCGGGGGTTACAGATACGCAGTATTTT
TRBV20-1,TRBJ2-5,TRBD2,many,CSGQRGTREETQYF,TGCAGTGGGCAGCGGGGGACCCGGGAAGAGACCCAGTACTTC
TRBV6-2/TRBV6-3,TRBJ2-7,NA,many,CASSPPRAGSSYEQYF,TGTGCCAGCAGTCCCCCCCGGGCGGGAAGCTCCTACGAGCAGTACTTC
TRBV20-1,TRBJ1-2,NA,NA,CSARDMSRGGDGYTF,TGCAGTGCTAGAGATATGAGCCGGGGTGGCGACGGCTACACCTTC
TRBV20-1,TRBJ1-5,NA,many,CSASLPGNQPQHF,TGCAGTGCTAGTCTCCCTGGGAATCAGCCCCAGCATTTT
TRBV7-2,TRBJ2-2,TRBD2,many,CASSWTSGGAGELFF,TGTGCCAGCAGCTGGACTAGCGGGGGGGCCGGGGAGCTGTTTTTT
TRBV20-1,TRBJ2-1,TRBD2,many,CSARDQVGGAYNEQFF,TGCAGTGCTAGAGATCAGGTCGGGGGGGCCTACAATGAGCAGTTCTTC
TRBV7-8,TRBJ2-1,NA,many,CASSAVQGEQFF,TGTGCCAGCAGCGCGGTACAGGGTGAGCAGTTCTTC
TRBV28,TRBJ2-7,NA,many,CASSLSPNEQYF,TGTGCCAGCAGTTTATCCCCGAACGAGCAGTACTTC
TRBV20-1,TRBJ1-5,NA,many,CSTSRGIGGNQPQHF,TGCAGTACAAGTAGAGGCATAGGGGGCAATCAGCCCCAGCATTTT
TRBV27,TRBJ1-5,NA,many,CASSYPHGGRYNQPQHF,TGTGCCAGCAGTTACCCGCACGGAGGGAGGTACAATCAGCCCCAGCATTTT
TRBV7-2,TRBJ2-1,TRBD1,many,CASSGRTGPTYYNEQFF,TGTGCCAGCAGCGGCCGGACAGGACCCACTTACTACAATGAGCAGTTCTTC
TRBV7-2,TRBJ2-1,NA,many,CASSLRGPDNEQFF,TGTGCCAGCAGCTTAAGGGGCCCGGACAATGAGCAGTTCTTC
TRBV29-1,TRBJ1-4,NA,NA,CSVGRGTNEKLFF,TGCAGCGTTGGTAGGGGCACTAATGAAAAACTGTTTTTT
TRBV6-2/TRBV6-3,TRBJ1-5,TRBD1,many,CASSYRRDRGNQPQHF,TGTGCCAGCAGTTACCGAAGGGACAGGGGCAATCAGCCCCAGCATTTT
TRBV5-5,TRBJ2-3,TRBD2,many,CASIAPERGADTQYF,TGTGCCAGCATCGCCCCGGAGCGGGGGGCAGATACGCAGTATTTT
TRBV28,TRBJ1-1,TRBD1,many,CASRQGLVNTEAFF,TGTGCCAGCAGACAGGGGTTGGTGAACACTGAAGCTTTCTTT
TRBV4-2,TRBJ2-4,NA,NA,CASSQTGGDIQYF,TGTGCCAGCAGCCAAACTGGTGGGGACATTCAGTACTTC
TRBV7-2,TRBJ1-1,NA,many,CASSPGPALIAFF,TGTGCCAGCAGCCCGGGTCCCGCCCTAATAGCTTTCTTT
TRBV29-1,TRBJ2-5,NA,NA,CSSRGAGETQHF,TGCAGCTCGAGGGGGGCCGGCGAGACCCAGCACTTC
TRBV28,TRBJ2-5,NA,many,CAVGDSPRETQYF,TGTGCCGTAGGCGACAGTCCTAGGGAGACCCAGTACTTC
TRBV30,TRBJ1-2,TRBD1,many,CAWTGQEDYGYTF,TGTGCCTGGACGGGACAGGAGGACTATGGCTACACCTTC
TRBV20-1,TRBJ2-3,TRBD2,many,CSARVAGGGNTQYF,TGCAGTGCTAGGGTAGCGGGGGGAGGGAATACGCAGTATTTT
TRBV2,TRBJ2-2,NA,few,CASTGQRRTGELFF,TGTGCCAGCACCGGCCAACGGAGGACCGGGGAGCTGTTTTTT
TRBV19,TRBJ2-1,NA,many,CASSAGRNYNEQFF,TGTGCCAGTAGTGCCGGACGGAATTACAATGAGCAGTTCTTC
TRBV29-1,TRBJ2-5,NA,many,CSALVTTQYF,TGCAGCGCCTTAGTTACAACCCAGTACTTC
TRBV29-1,TRBJ2-1,TRBD2,many,CSAATSGGANAEQFF,TGCAGCGCAGCGACTAGCGGGGGGGCCAATGCTGAGCAGTTCTTC
TRBV5-1,TRBJ2-7,NA,many,CASSSDPLSAEQYF,TGCGCCAGCAGCTCTGATCCCCTGTCGGCCGAGCAGTACTTC
TRBV29-1,TRBJ2-2,NA,NA,CSVQGSGELFF,TGCAGCGTACAGGGTTCCGGGGAGCTGTTTTTT
TRBV5-1,TRBJ2-1,TRBD2,few,CASSLEAGVKFF,TGCGCCAGCAGCTTGGAGGCGGGGGTAAAATTCTTC
TRBV2,TRBJ1-1,NA,NA,CASSRLNTEAFF,TGTGCCAGCAGCAGATTGAACACTGAAGCTTTCTTT
TRBV11-2,TRBJ2-4,NA,many,CASSLGGYVGIQYF,TGTGCCAGCAGCTTAGGAGGGTATGTGGGCATTCAGTACTTC
TRBV20-1,TRBJ2-7,NA,NA,CSARGDPWQYF,TGCAGTGCCCGAGGGGACCCTTGGCAGTACTTC
TRBV6-1,TRBJ1-1,TRBD1,many,CASRQGLYTEAFF,TGTGCCAGCAGACAGGGGTTGTACACTGAAGCTTTCTTT
TRBV7-6,TRBJ1-1,NA,NA,CASGLSTGLNPEAFF,TGTGCCAGCGGCTTATCGACAGGTTTGAACCCTGAAGCTTTCTTT
TRBV7-2,TRBJ1-5,NA,many,CASSPSFGRTYSNQPQHF,TGTGCCAGCAGCCCTTCATTTGGCAGAACCTATAGCAATCAGCCCCAGCATTTT